The rows below give T cell receptor beta chains drawn from one sample of a study of CD8 T cells in Susac syndrome. TCRdb reprocessed the immunoSEQ multiplex PCR reads via MiXCR and lists one record per CDR3 protein. The sample holds a few hundred thousand distinct CDR3 sequences, about 85% seen once. Sequencing input: CD8+ T cells from PBMCs. These receptors came from a human donor with multiple sclerosis. Both conserved end residues are part of each CDR3. The D gene is left open where the match is weak. The size of a clone is reported for some rows only, either as once, few or many, or as a class for expanded clones.

CASSDRAYSNQPQHF,TGTGCCAGCAGTGACCGGGCGTATAGCAATCAGCCCCAGCATTTT,NA,TRBV6-1,NA,TRBJ1-5
CASSSLVSYEQYF,TGTGCCAGCAGCTCCCTCGTCTCCTACGAGCAGTACTTC,NA,TRBV25-1,NA,TRBJ2-7
CASSRSLAGFRETQYF,TGCGCCAGCAGCCGATCATTAGCGGGATTTAGAGAGACCCAGTACTTC,TRBD2,TRBV4-1,NA,TRBJ2-5
CASTRGLGTSYNEQFF,TGTGCCAGCACCAGAGGACTAGGGACCTCCTACAATGAGCAGTTCTTC,TRBD2,TRBV27,NA,TRBJ2-1
CSARDGDSSSYEQYF,TGCAGTGCTAGAGACGGGGACAGTAGCTCCTACGAGCAGTACTTC,TRBD1,TRBV20-1,NA,TRBJ2-7
CASSTSGPYYNEQFF,TGTGCCAGCAGCACTAGCGGGCCCTACTACAATGAGCAGTTCTTC,TRBD2,TRBV2,NA,TRBJ2-1
CSARDRGRRYEQYF,TGCAGTGCTAGAGATAGGGGGCGCAGGTACGAGCAGTACTTC,TRBD1,TRBV20-1,NA,TRBJ2-7
CASSDDGVGGNQPQHF,TGTGCCAGCAGTGATGATGGGGTCGGGGGCAATCAGCCCCAGCATTTT,NA,TRBV2,NA,TRBJ1-5
CASAGRRIYEQYF,TGTGCCAGCGCGGGCAGGAGGATTTACGAGCAGTACTTC,NA,TRBV6-2/TRBV6-3,NA,TRBJ2-7
CASSLETMGEQFF,TGTGCCAGCAGTCTGGAGACAATGGGTGAGCAGTTCTTC,NA,TRBV27,NA,TRBJ2-1
CASSFHPTGAYEQYF,TGCGCCAGCAGCTTCCACCCAACAGGAGCCTACGAGCAGTACTTC,NA,TRBV4-1,NA,TRBJ2-7
CASSKTSANEQFF,TGTGCCAGCAGCAAGACTAGCGCTAATGAGCAGTTCTTC,TRBD2,TRBV12-3/TRBV12-4,NA,TRBJ2-1
CASTGQGPTWEDIQYF,TGTGCCAGCACAGGACAGGGGCCAACTTGGGAGGACATTCAGTACTTC,TRBD1,TRBV6-1,NA,TRBJ2-4
CASSLTDRGGNQPQHF,TGTGCCAGCAGTTTAACCGACAGGGGAGGGAATCAGCCCCAGCATTTT,TRBD1,TRBV12-3/TRBV12-4,NA,TRBJ1-5
CASSERGGMNTGELFF,TGCGCCAGCAGCGAGCGAGGGGGGATGAACACCGGGGAGCTGTTTTTT,NA,TRBV4-1,NA,TRBJ2-2
CAWSLPGTAKNIQYF,TGTGCCTGGAGCCTTCCGGGAACGGCCAAAAACATTCAGTACTTC,NA,TRBV30,once,TRBJ2-4
CASSSSRDIYEQYF,TGTGCCAGCAGTTCGTCCCGGGACATTTACGAGCAGTACTTC,NA,TRBV28,NA,TRBJ2-7
CATSPHSSYNEQFF,TGTGCCACCAGTCCCCACTCAAGTTACAATGAGCAGTTCTTC,NA,TRBV24-1,NA,TRBJ2-1
CASSAPTGDSSNYGYTF,TGTGCCAGCAGCGCCCCGACCGGGGACAGCAGCAACTATGGCTACACCTTC,TRBD1,TRBV9,NA,TRBJ1-2
CASVLAGDTLTSDTQYF,TGCGCCAGCGTCCTAGCGGGAGATACTCTAACGTCAGATACGCAGTATTTT,TRBD2,TRBV5-1,NA,TRBJ2-3
CASSKALVEAFF,TGTGCCAGCAGCAAAGCGTTGGTTGAAGCTTTCTTT,NA,TRBV21-1,NA,TRBJ1-1
CASLVGQSYGYTF,TGTGCCAGCTTAGTGGGACAGAGTTATGGCTACACCTTC,TRBD1,TRBV2,few,TRBJ1-2
CASSLRRQVNTGELFF,TGTGCCAGCAGTTTAAGGAGACAGGTGAACACCGGGGAGCTGTTTTTT,NA,TRBV28,once,TRBJ2-2